Here is one TCR beta chain with its context. This clonotype showed up just a few times. Its antigen remains unidentified. Base qualities are missing; no much larger clone stands one base away. The data belong to a study of blood T cells in healthy people across ages (dated by TCRdb to 2013 to 2016). In terms of the full investigation: Template switching captured roughly one uniquely barcoded TCR beta cDNA molecule per two T cells in model experiments. Using deep sequencing normalized with unique cDNA molecular identifiers, the study measured how TCR beta repertoire diversity changes with age. Four age groups were formed from the donors: young (average roughly 15 years), middle-aged (roughly 38), aged (approximately 60) and long-lived (less than 85). To avoid experimental bias, donors of different ages were spread randomly across the sequencing lanes. Two additional independent replicas of 1 million unique cDNA reads from the same blood draw were analyzed for two donors (one aged 18 to 30 and one aged 80 or older). Study-wide findings and limitations: Observed TCR beta diversity per million T cells fell roughly linearly with age, and a significant reduction was already apparent by age roughly 41. Estimates of total diversity from one million sequenced T cells were regarded as lower bounds and underestimates. The CMV infection status of donors was not known, potentially confounding age-related changes in expanded clonotypes. Compared with the aged group, the long-lived group had more naive CD4+ T cells, fewer expanded clones and increased TCR diversity, a pattern suggesting age selection. Bulk unsorted PBMC profiling prevented conclusive comparison of naive and antigen-experienced compartments. A strong correlation was found between observed TCR beta diversity and the percentage of naive T cells measured by flow cytometry.

Libraries came from 5' RACE. Reads for this sample came from an Illumina HiSeq 2500. The second PCR ran for roughly 6 to 11 cycles and used a J-beta primer mix along with a sample-barcoded 5' primer. A unique molecular identifier was introduced onto each TCR beta cDNA molecule by a template-switch 5' adaptor carrying 12 random nucleotides. At least 2.5 million CDR3-containing paired-end reads were obtained from each sample. The Mint cDNA synthesis kit, primed by a TRBC-specific oligonucleotide, was used to synthesize first-strand cDNA from all RNA. Following uracil-DNA glycosylase treatment, a first 18-cycle PCR with universal primers M1SS and BC2_uni_R was performed on all cDNA. Per the original workflow: For normalization, 1 million high-quality reads, each with a distinct molecular identifier, were randomly selected from each sample. Instead of being binned into consensus sequences, reads that shared molecular identifiers were thrown out. MiTCR, run with a Q25 quality threshold and the strictest error-elimination algorithm, handled CDR3 identification, clonotype clustering and error correction. A nonparametric unseen species model using Euler transformation provided a lower-bound estimate of total TCR beta diversity. TCRdb reprocessed the public reads (quality trimming at Q25 with fastp, clone calling with MiXCR) and kept in-frame beta chains. Under each unique CDR3 protein, matching rows form one entry showing the most common genes and DNA. What appears here as the V and J calls and clone size reflects TCRdb's work, not the paper's. This sample holds 650,000 to 1,000,000 distinct CDR3 sequences; 30% to 45% were observed only once. 10% to 15% of the sample is held by the ten biggest clonotypes.

The 40 or so donors, aged about 6 to 95 years, were systemically healthy Caucasian individuals from Russia. Each donor gave about 9.8 milliliters of peripheral blood, drawn into EDTA-treated Vacutainer tubes. Ficoll-Paque density-gradient centrifugation was used to isolate PBMCs, with at least 6 million obtained per sample. Total RNA was extracted from PBMCs with Trizol reagent, with at least 5.5 micrograms obtained per sample. For every donor, flow cytometry on a PBMC aliquot measured the percentage of naive CD45RAhigh/CD27high T cells. The source is a man aged 18 to 35 in good health. Sequenced: blood.

CDR3 reads: CASSVSGGGQPQHF. The nucleotides are TGTGCCAGCAGTGTTTCGGGGGGCGGGCAGCCCCAGCATTTT. The V gene is TRBV12-3 or TRBV12-4 and the J gene is TRBJ1-5; TRBD1 could be the D gene, as 6 bases match. Including the terminal cysteine and phenylalanine, the CDR3 comprises 14 residues. CDR3 DNA only is kept here, 42 bases in frame from base 1. V sheds 5 bases and J sheds 7 bases, leaving 15 bases between their ends.